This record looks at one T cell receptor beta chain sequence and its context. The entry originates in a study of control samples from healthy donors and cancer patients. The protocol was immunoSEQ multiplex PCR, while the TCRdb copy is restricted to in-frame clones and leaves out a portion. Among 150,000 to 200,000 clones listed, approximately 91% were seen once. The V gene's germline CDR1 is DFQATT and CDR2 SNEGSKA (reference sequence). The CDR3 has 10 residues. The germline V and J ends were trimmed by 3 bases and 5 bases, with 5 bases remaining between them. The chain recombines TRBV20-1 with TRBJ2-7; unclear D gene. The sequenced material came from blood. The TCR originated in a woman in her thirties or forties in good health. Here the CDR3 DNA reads TGCAGTGCTAGTAACAACGAGCAGTACTTC. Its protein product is CSASNNEQYF.